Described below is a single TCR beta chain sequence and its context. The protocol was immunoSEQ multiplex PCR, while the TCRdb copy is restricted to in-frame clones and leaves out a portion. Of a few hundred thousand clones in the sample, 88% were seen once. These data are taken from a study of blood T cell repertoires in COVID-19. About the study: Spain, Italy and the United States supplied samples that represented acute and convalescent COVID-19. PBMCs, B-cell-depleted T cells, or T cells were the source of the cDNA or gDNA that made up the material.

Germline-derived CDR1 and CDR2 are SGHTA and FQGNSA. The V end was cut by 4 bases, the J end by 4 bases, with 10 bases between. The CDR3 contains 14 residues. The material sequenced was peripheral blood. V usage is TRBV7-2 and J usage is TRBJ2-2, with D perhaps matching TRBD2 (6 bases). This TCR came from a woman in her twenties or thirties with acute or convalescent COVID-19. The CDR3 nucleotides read TGTGCCAGCAGCTCGGGAGTCATCACCGGGGAGCTGTTTTTT. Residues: CASSSGVITGELFF.